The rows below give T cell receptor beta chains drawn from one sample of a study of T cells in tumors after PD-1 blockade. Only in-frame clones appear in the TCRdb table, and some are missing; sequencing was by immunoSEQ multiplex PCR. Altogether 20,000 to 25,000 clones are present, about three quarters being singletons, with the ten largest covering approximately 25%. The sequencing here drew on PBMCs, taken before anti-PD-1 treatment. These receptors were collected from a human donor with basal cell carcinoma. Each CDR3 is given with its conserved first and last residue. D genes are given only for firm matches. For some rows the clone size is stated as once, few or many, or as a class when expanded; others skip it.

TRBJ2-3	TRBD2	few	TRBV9	CASSARTSGGTDTQYF	TGTGCCAGCAGCGCGAGGACTAGCGGGGGGACAGATACGCAGTATTTT
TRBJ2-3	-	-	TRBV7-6	CASTLAPGANTDTQYF	TGTGCCAGCACTCTAGCCCCAGGGGCCAACACAGATACGCAGTATTTT
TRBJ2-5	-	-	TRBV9	CASSVWGASSEAQYF	TGTGCCAGCAGCGTATGGGGGGCTTCGTCTGAGGCCCAGTACTTC
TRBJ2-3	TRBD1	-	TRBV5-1	CASRTGQGTTDTQYF	TGCGCCAGCAGAACTGGACAGGGCACCACAGATACGCAGTATTTT
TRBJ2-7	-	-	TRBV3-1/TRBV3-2	CASSQDNRKGQYF	TGTGCCAGCAGCCAAGATAATCGGAAGGGGCAGTACTTC
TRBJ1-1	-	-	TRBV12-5	CASGLPQVNTEAFF	TGTGCTAGTGGCTTACCCCAAGTGAACACTGAAGCTTTCTTT
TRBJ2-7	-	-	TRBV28	CASRPPGGGNEQYF	TGTGCCAGCAGGCCACCCGGAGGCGGGAACGAGCAGTACTTC
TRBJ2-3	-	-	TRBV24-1	CATSEGLADTQYF	TGTGCCACCAGTGAGGGCTTGGCAGATACGCAGTATTTT
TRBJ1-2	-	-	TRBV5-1	CASSLNQFVGYTF	TGCGCCAGCAGCTTGAATCAGTTCGTGGGCTACACCTTC
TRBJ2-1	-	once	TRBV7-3	CASSLTHGDNEQFF	TGTGCCAGCAGCTTAACGCACGGAGACAATGAGCAGTTCTTC
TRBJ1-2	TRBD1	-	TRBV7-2	CASSLTGDRGGLQF	TGTGCCAGCAGCTTAACCGGGGACAGGGGAGGCCTTCAATTC
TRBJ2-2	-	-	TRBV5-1	CASSLAVGRAGELFF	TGCGCCAGCAGCTTGGCCGTTGGCAGGGCCGGGGAGCTGTTTTTT
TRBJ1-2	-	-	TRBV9	CASSRTDGDYGYTF	TGTGCCAGCAGCAGAACGGACGGAGACTATGGCTACACCTTC
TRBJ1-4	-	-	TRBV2	CASSGTSSNEKLFF	TGTGCCAGCAGTGGTACATCCAGCAATGAAAAACTGTTTTTT
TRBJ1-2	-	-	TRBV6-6	CASSYPQGSNYGYTF	TGTGCCAGCAGTTACCCTCAGGGCTCCAACTATGGCTACACCTTC
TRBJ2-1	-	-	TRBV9	CASSVGENNEQFF	TGTGCCAGCAGCGTAGGGGAGAACAATGAGCAGTTCTTC
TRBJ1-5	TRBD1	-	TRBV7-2	CASSLDRGNQPQHF	TGTGCCAGCAGCTTGGACAGGGGCAATCAGCCCCAGCATTTT
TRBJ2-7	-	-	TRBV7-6	CASSLAGYYEQYF	TGTGCCAGCAGCCTTGCGGGCTACTACGAGCAGTACTTC
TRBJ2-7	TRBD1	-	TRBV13	CASSPRDRAYEQYF	TGTGCCAGCAGCCCGCGGGACAGGGCCTACGAGCAGTACTTC
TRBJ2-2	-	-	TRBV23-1	CASSRSLPPVRYTGELFF	TGCGCCAGCAGTAGGTCCCTTCCCCCAGTACGCTACACCGGGGAGCTGTTTTTT
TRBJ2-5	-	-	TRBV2	CASSTLEKETQYF	TGTGCCAGCAGCACCCTGGAGAAGGAGACCCAGTACTTC
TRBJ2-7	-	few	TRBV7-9	CASSLGWDGSYEQYF	TGTGCCAGCAGCTTAGGGTGGGACGGGTCCTACGAGCAGTACTTC
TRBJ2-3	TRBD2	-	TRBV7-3	CASSPRGGGDTQYF	TGTGCCAGCAGCCCGCGGGGGGGTGGCGATACGCAGTATTTT
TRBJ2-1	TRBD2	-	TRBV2	CPRSDGGAGEGSSYNEQFF	TGTCCCCGCAGTGACGGGGGGGCGGGGGAGGGGAGCTCCTACAATGAGCAGTTCTTC
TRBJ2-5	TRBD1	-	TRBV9	CASSVGAGQGALETQYF	TGTGCCAGCAGCGTAGGGGCTGGACAGGGGGCTTTAGAGACCCAGTACTTC
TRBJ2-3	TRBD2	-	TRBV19	CASSSGGRRADTQYF	TGTGCCAGTAGTTCGGGCGGGAGGAGGGCAGATACGCAGTATTTT
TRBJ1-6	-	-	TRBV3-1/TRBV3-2	CASSRERLPLHF	TGTGCCAGCAGCCGAGAAAGGTTACCCCTCCACTTT
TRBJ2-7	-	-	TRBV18	CASSGDYEQYF	TGTGCCAGCTCAGGCGACTACGAGCAGTACTTC
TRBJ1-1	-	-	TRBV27	CASSLQGRRTEAFF	TGTGCCAGCAGCTTACAGGGACGGAGGACTGAAGCTTTCTTT